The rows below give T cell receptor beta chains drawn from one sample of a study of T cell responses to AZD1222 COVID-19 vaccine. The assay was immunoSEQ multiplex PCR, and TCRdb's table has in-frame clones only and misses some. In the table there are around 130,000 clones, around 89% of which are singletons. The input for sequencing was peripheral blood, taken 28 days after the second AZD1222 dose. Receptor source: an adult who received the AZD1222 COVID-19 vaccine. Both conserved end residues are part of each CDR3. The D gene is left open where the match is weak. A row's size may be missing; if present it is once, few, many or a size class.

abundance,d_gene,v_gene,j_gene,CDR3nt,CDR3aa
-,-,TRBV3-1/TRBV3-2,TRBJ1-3,TGTGCCAGCAGCCAAGGGGGGGCCGCTGGAAACACCATATATTTT,CASSQGGAAGNTIYF
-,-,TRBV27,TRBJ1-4,TGTGCCAGCATGCCAAATGGAGGGGAAGAAAAACTGTTTTTT,CASMPNGGEEKLFF
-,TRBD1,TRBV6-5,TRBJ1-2,TGTGCCAGCAGTTACTCAGCGAGTCAGGGGGGACTACACACCTTC,CASSYSASQGGLHTF
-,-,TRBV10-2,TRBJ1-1,TGCGCCAGCAGGGCCCCAAGTGGATGGGCTTTCTTT,CASRAPSGWAFF
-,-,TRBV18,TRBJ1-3,TGTGCCAGCTCACCAGGAGGGGCTGGAAACACCATATATTTT,CASSPGGAGNTIYF
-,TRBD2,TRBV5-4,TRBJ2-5,TGTGCCAGCAGCTCAGGGACTAGCGGGGGGCTGCAAGAGACCCAGTACTTC,CASSSGTSGGLQETQYF
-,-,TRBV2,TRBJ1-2,TGTGCCATGACAGCTACTAACTATGGCTACACCTTC,CAMTATNYGYTF
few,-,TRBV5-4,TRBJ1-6,TGTGCCAGCAGCAATCGAGGGGTAGTAGCACCCCTCCACTTT,CASSNRGVVAPLHF
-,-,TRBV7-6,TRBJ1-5,TGTGCCAGCATTGTTCGGGTCCCCCTTAGCAATCAGCCCCAGCATTTT,CASIVRVPLSNQPQHF
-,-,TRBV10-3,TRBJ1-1,TGTGCCATCAGGGGACAATCGGCTGAAGCTTTCTTT,CAIRGQSAEAFF
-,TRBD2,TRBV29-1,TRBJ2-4,TGCAGCGGACGGGCGGCGGGAGGGCCACAAAACATTCAGTACTTC,CSGRAAGGPQNIQYF
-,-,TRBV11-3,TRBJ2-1,TGTGCCAGCAGCCCCCATGGGGGACTTTCCTACAATGAGCAGTTCTTC,CASSPHGGLSYNEQFF
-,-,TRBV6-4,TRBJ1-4,TGTGCCAGCAGCGTCTCGGGAAACGTCGGGATTAGGAAACTGTTTTTT,CASSVSGNVGIRKLFF
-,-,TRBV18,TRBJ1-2,TGTGCCAGCTCACCAGGACCCTATGGCTACACCTTC,CASSPGPYGYTF
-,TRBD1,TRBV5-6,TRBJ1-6,TGTGCCAGCAGCTCGGACAGGGACAATTCACCCCTCCACTTT,CASSSDRDNSPLHF
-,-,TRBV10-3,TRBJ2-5,TGTGCCATCAGTGTGCGGGATCAAGAGACCCAGTACTTC,CAISVRDQETQYF
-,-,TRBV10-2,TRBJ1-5,TGCGCCAGCAGTGACTCTAGGGGTATAGCCCAGCATTTT,CASSDSRGIAQHF
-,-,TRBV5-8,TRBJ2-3,TGTGCCAGCAGCCATCAGGGGCAGGGAGTGGATACGCAGTATTTT,CASSHQGQGVDTQYF
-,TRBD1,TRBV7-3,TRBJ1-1,TGTGCCAGCAGCTTTGACAGGGGGACTGAAGCTTTCTTT,CASSFDRGTEAFF
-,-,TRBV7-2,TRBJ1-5,TGTGCCAGCAGCATATGGCCCCAGAGCCAGCCCCAGCATTTT,CASSIWPQSQPQHF
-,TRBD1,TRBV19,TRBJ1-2,TGTGCCAGTAGTATGGCCGGGACAGCTAACTATGGCTACACCTTC,CASSMAGTANYGYTF
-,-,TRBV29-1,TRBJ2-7,TGCAGCGTTGACGCGGGTTCCTCCTACGAGCAGTACTTC,CSVDAGSSYEQYF